This is a list of T cell receptor beta chains from one sample in a study of T cell responses to AZD1222 COVID-19 vaccine. The repertoire was sequenced with immunoSEQ multiplex PCR; TCRdb's copy has only in-frame clones and lacks some. In the table there are 84,000 or so clones, about 87% of which are singletons. The material sequenced was peripheral blood, taken on day 0 of AZD1222 vaccination. These receptors came from an adult in good health. Each CDR3 is given with its conserved first and last residue. The D gene is left open where the match is weak.

-,TRBV20-1,TRBJ2-1,CSASPGGGSYNEQFF
-,TRBV3-1/TRBV3-2,TRBJ1-5,CASSQARFNQPQHF
-,TRBV12-3/TRBV12-4,TRBJ1-2,CASSQDSTYGYTF
TRBD2,TRBV18,TRBJ2-5,CASSLKRTSGSVETQYF
-,TRBV10-3,TRBJ2-2,CAISGLGGPNTGELFF
-,TRBV11-2,TRBJ2-6,CASSLDRGRSYVRGANVLTF
-,TRBV18,TRBJ1-1,CASSPTSRVSGTEAFF
TRBD1,TRBV7-2,TRBJ2-5,CASSLAGTGAETQYF
-,TRBV4-2,TRBJ2-7,CASSRGTGGTGLYEQYF
TRBD1,TRBV27,TRBJ1-5,CASSHDRGGGNQPQHF
TRBD1,TRBV29-1,TRBJ1-4,CSAGTGGDEKLFF
-,TRBV10-3,TRBJ1-5,CAIDQGPYSNQPQHF